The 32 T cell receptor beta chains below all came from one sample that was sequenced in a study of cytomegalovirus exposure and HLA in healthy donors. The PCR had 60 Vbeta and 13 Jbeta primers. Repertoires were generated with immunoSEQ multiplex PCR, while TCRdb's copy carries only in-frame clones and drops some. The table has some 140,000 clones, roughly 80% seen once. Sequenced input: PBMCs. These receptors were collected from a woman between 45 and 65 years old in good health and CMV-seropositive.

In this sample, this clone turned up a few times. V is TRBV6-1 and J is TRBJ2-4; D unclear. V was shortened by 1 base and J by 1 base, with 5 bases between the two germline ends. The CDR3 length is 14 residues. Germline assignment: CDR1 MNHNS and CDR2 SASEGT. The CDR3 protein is CASSEEAAKNIQYF. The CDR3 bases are TGTGCCAGCAGTGAAGAAGCGGCCAAAAACATTCAGTACTTC.

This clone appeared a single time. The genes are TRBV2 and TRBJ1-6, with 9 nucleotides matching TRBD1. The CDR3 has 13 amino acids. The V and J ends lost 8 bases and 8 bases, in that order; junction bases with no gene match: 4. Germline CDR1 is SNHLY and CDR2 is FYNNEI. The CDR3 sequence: CASETGGDSPLHF. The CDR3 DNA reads TGTGCCAGCGAGACAGGGGGGGATTCACCCCTCCACTTT.

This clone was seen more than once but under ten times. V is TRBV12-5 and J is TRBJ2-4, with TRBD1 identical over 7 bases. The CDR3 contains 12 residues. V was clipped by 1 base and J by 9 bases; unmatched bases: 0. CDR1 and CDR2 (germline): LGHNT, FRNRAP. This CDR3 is CASGLDRGIQYF. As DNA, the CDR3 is TGTGCTAGTGGTTTGGACAGGGGCATTCAGTACTTC.

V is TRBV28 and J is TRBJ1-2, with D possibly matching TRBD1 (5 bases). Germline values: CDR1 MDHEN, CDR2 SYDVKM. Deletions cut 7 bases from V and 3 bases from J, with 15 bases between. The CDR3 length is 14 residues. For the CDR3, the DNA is TGTGCCAGCAATCTACAGGACCCCTACTATGGCTACACCTTC. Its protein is CASNLQDPYYGYTF.

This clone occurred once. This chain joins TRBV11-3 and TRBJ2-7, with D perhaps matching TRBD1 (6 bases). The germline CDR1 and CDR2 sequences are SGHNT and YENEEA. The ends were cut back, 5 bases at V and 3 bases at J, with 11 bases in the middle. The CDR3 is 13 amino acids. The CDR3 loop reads CASSGTGNYEQYF. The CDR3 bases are TGTGCCAGCAGCGGAACAGGGAACTACGAGCAGTACTTC.

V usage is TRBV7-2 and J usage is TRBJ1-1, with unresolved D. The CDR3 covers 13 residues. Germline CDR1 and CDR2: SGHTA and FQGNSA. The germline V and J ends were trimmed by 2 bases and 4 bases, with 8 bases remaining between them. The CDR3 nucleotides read TGTGCCAGCAGCTTAAGAGGTTTCACTGAAGCTTTCTTT. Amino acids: CASSLRGFTEAFF.

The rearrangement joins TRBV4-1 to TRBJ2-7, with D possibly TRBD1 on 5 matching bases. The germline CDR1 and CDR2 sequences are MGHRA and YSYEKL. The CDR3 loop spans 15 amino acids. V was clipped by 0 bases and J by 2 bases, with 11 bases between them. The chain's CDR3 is CASSQEPPGPYEQYF. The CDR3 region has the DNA TGCGCCAGCAGCCAAGAGCCGCCAGGGCCCTACGAGCAGTACTTC.

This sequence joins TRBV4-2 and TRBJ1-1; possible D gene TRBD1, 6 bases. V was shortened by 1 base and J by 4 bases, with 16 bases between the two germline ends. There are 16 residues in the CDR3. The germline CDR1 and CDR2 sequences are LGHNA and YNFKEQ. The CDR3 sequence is CASSQVPLGGITEAFF. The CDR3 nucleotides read TGTGCCAGCAGCCAAGTACCGTTAGGGGGAATCACTGAAGCTTTCTTT.

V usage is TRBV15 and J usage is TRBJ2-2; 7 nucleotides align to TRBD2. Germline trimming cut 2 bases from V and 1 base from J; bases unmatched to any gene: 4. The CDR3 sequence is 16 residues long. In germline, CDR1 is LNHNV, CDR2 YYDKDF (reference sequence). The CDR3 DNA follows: TGTGCCACCAGCAGATTATGGGGGGGGAACACCGGGGAGCTGTTTTTT. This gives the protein CATSRLWGGNTGELFF.

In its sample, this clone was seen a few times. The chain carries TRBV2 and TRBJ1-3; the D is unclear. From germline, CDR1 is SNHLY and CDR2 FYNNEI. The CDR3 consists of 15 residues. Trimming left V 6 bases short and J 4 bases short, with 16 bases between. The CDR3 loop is CASSAVRVKGNTIYF. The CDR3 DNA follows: TGTGCCAGCAGCGCGGTCCGGGTAAAAGGAAACACCATATATTTT.

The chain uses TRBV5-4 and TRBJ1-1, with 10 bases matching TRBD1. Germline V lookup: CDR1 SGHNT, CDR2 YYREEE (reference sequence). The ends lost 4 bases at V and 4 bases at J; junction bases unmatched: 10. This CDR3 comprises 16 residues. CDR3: CASSPPGTGVVTEAFF. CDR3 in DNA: TGTGCCAGCAGCCCCCCCGGGACAGGGGTTGTCACTGAAGCTTTCTTT.

CDR3 in amino acids: CASSPSENEQFF. Written as DNA, the CDR3 is TGTGCCAGCAGCCCGAGCGAGAATGAGCAGTTCTTC. J is TRBJ2-1 and V is TRBV9; D not resolved. CDR1 SGDLS and CDR2 YYNGEE come from the germline V gene. The CDR3 consists of 12 residues. Trimming pared 4 bases from V and 7 bases from J, leaving 9 bases between.

The CDR3 DNA sequence: TGTGCCAGCAGTCCCCAAGGCAGCGCTCACTATGGCTACACCTTC. This gives the protein CASSPQGSAHYGYTF. J is TRBJ1-2 and V is TRBV27; D gene uncertain. CDR1 and CDR2 (germline): MNHEY, SMNVEV (reference sequence). V was clipped by 5 bases and J by 3 bases, with 16 bases between them. The CDR3 has 15 residues.

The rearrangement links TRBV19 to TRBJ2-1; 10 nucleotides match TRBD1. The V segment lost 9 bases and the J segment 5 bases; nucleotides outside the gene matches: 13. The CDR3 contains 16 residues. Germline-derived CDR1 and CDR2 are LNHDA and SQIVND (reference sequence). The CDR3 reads CASRIRGQGLNNEQFF. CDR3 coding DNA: TGTGCCAGCAGGATTCGGGGACAGGGGTTGAACAATGAGCAGTTCTTC.

Written as DNA, the CDR3 is TGTGCCAGCAGCGGAGGGACAGGGCTCTTCACAGATACGCAGTATTTT. This codes for CASSGGTGLFTDTQYF. V usage is TRBV9 and J usage is TRBJ2-3; 9 bases fit TRBD1. Germline CDR1 is SGDLS and CDR2 is YYNGEE. Trimming cost V 3 bases and J 2 bases; bases outside gene matches: 7. This CDR3 is 16 amino acids long.

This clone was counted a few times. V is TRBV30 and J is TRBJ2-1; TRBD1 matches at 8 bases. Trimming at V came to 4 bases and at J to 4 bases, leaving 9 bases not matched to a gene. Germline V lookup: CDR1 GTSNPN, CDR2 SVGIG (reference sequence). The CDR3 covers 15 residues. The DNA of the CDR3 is TGTGCCTGGACCACGGCGGGACAGGCTTACAATGAGCAGTTCTTC. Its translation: CAWTTAGQAYNEQFF.

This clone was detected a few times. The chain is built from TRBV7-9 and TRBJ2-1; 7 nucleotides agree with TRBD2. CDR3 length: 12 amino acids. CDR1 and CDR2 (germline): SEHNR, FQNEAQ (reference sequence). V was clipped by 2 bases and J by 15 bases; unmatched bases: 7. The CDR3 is CASSLYGGGMFF. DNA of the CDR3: TGTGCCAGCAGCTTATATGGGGGGGGTATGTTCTTC.

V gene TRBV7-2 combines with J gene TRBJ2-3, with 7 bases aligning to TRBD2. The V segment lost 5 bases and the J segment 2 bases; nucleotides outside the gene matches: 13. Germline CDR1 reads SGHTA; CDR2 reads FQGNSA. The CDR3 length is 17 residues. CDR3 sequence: CASSLDMSGTHTDTQYF. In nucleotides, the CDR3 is TGTGCCAGCAGCCTAGACATGAGCGGGACCCACACAGATACGCAGTATTTT. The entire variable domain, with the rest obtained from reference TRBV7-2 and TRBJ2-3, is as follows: GAGVSQSPSNKVTEKGKDVELRCDPISGHTALYWYRQSLGQGLEFLIYFQGNSAPDKSGLPSDRFSAERTGGSVSTLTIQRTQQEDSAVYLCASSLDMSGTHTDTQYFGPGTRLTVL.

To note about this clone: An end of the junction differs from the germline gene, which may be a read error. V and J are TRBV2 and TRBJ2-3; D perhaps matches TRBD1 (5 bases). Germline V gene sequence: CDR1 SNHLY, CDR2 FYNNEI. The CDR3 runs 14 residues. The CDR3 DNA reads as TGTGCCAGCAGCGAAGACAGAAACACAGATACGCAGTATTTT. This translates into CASSEDRNTDTQYF.

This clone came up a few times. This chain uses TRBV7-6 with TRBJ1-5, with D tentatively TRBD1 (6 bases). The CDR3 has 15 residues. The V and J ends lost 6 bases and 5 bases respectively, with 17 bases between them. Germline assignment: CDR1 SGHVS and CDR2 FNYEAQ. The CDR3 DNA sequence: TGTGCCAGCAGTCATACCGCTTCAGGGGATCAGCCCCAGCATTTT. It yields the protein CASSHTASGDQPQHF. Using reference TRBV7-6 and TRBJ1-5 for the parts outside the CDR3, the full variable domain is GAGVSQSPRYKVTKRGQDVALRCDPISGHVSLYWYRQALGQGPEFLTYFNYEAQQDKSGLPNDRFSAERPEGSISTLTIQRTEQRDSAMYRCASSHTASGDQPQHFGDGTRLSIL.

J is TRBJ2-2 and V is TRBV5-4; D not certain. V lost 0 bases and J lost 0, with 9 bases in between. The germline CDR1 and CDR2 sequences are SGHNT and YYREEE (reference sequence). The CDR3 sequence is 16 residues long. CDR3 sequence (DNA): TGTGCCAGCAGCTTGGGGTCCGGAGCGAACACCGGGGAGCTGTTTTTT. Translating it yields CASSLGSGANTGELFF. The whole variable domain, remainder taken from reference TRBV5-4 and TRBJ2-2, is ETGVTQSPTHLIKTRGQQVTLRCSSQSGHNTVSWYQQALGQGPQFIFQYYREEENGRGNFPPRFSGLQFPNYSSELNVNALELDDSALYLCASSLGSGANTGELFFGEGSRLTVL.

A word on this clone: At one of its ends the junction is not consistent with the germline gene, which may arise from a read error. CDR3 residues: CSSSFPFRIARNNEQFF. CDR3 bases: TGTTCCAGCAGTTTCCCCTTCAGAATAGCGCGGAACAATGAGCAGTTCTTC. The rearrangement uses TRBV7-9 and TRBJ2-1, with D possibly matching TRBD2 (5 bases). CDR3 length: 17 amino acids. CDR1 SEHNR and CDR2 FQNEAQ come from the germline V gene (reference sequence).

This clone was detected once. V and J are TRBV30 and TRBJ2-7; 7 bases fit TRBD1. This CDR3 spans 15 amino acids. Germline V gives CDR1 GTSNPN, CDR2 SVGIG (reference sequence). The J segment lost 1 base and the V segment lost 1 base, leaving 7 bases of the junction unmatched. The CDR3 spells CAWSGTEGASYEQYF. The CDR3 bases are TGTGCCTGGAGTGGAACCGAGGGGGCATCCTACGAGCAGTACTTC.

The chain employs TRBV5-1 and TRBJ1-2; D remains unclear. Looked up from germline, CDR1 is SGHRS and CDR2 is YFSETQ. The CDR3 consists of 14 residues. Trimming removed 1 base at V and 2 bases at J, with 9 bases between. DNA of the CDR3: TGCGCCAGCAGCTTGTGGGCACAGAACTATGGCTACACCTTC. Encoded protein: CASSLWAQNYGYTF.

DNA of the CDR3: TGTGCCAGCAGCTCAGGGCCCGGGTGGAACCAAGAGACCCAGTACTTC. Its translation is CASSSGPGWNQETQYF. V usage is TRBV11-2 and J usage is TRBJ2-5; perhaps TRBD1 as D (5 bases). The CDR3 length is 16 residues. The V end was cut by 4 bases, the J end by 0 bases, with 15 bases between. Germline V gives CDR1 SGHAT, CDR2 FQNNGV.

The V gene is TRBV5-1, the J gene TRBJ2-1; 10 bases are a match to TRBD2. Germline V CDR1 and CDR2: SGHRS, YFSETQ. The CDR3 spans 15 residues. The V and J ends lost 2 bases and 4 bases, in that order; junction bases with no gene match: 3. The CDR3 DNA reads TGCGCCAGCAGCTTACTAGCGGGGACTTACAATGAGCAGTTCTTC. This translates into CASSLLAGTYNEQFF.

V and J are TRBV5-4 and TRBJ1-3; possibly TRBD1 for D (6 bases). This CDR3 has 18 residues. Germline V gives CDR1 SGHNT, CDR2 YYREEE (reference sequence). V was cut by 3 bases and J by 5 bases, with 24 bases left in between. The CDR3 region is CASSSLDRKRQDRNTIYF. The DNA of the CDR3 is TGTGCCAGCAGCTCATTGGACAGAAAACGACAGGATAGAAACACCATATATTTT.

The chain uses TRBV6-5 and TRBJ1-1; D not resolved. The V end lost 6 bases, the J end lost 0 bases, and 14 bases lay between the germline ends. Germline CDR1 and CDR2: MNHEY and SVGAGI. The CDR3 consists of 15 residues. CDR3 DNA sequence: TGTGCCAGCAGAAGACGTACAGATATGAACACTGAAGCTTTCTTT. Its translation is CASRRRTDMNTEAFF.

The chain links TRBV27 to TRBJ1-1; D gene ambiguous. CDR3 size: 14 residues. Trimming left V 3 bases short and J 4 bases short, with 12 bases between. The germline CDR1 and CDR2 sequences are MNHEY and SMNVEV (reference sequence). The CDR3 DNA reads TGTGCCAGCAGTTTCCAGATTCAAACCACTGAAGCTTTCTTT. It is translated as CASSFQIQTTEAFF.

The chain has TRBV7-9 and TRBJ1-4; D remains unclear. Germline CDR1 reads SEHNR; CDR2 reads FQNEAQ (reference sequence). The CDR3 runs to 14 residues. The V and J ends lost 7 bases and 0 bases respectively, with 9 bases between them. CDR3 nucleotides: TGTGCCAGCAACCCGGGAGCAACTAATGAAAAACTGTTTTTT. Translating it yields CASNPGATNEKLFF. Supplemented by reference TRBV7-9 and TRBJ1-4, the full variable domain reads DTGVSQNPRHKITKRGQNVTFRCDPISEHNRLYWYRQTLGQGPEFLTYFQNEAQLEKSRLLSDRFSAERPKGSFSTLEIQRTEQGDSAMYLCASNPGATNEKLFFGSGTQLSVL.

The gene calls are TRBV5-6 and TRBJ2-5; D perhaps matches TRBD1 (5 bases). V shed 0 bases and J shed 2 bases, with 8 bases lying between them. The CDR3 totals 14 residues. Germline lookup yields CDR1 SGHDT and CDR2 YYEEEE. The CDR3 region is CASSLGTLQETQYF. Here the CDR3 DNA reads TGTGCCAGCAGCTTGGGGACACTACAAGAGACCCAGTACTTC.

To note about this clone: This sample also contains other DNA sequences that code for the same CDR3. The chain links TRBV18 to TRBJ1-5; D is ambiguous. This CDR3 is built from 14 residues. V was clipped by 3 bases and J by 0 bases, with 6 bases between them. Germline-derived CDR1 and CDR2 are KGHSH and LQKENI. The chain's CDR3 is CASSPSGSNQPQHF. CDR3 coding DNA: TGTGCCAGCTCACCTTCGGGTAGCAATCAGCCCCAGCATTTT.